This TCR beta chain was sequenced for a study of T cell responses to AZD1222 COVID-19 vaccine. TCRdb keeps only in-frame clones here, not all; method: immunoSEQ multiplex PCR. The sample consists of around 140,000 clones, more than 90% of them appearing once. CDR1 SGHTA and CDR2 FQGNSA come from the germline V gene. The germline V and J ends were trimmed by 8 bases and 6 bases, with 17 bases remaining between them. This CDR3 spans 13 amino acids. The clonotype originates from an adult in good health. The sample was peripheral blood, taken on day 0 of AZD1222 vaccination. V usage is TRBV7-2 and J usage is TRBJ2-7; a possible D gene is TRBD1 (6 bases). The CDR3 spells CASEIGRGTEQYF. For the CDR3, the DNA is TGTGCCAGCGAAATTGGCAGGGGCACCGAGCAGTACTTC.